One sample yielded the 8 T cell receptor beta chains listed below, sequenced in a study of long-term antiretroviral therapy in people with HIV. Researchers ran immunoSEQ v3.0 at survey level. The protocol was immunoSEQ multiplex PCR, while the TCRdb copy is restricted to in-frame clones and leaves out a portion. Among around 25,000 clones, around 80% were seen once, and the ten largest hold 5.5% to 6%. The source was unsorted PBMCs, collected 1.1 years before starting antiretroviral therapy. Receptor source: a woman aged 30 to 39 with HIV.

This chain uses TRBV6-9 with TRBJ1-2; D ambiguous. The germline V gene encodes CDR1 MNHGY and CDR2 SVAAGI. The V and J ends lost 4 bases and 2 bases respectively, with 11 bases between them. The CDR3 consists of 14 residues. This CDR3 is CASSCPGPNYGYTF. The CDR3 nucleotides are TGTGCCAGCAGTTGCCCGGGTCCGAACTATGGCTACACCTTC.

The chain employs TRBV10-3 and TRBJ1-2, with TRBD1 as a possible D gene (6 bases). V dropped 2 bases and J dropped 6 bases, with 25 bases sitting between them. This CDR3 spans 18 amino acids. CDR1 and CDR2 from the germline V gene are ENHRY and SYGVKD. The CDR3 coding sequence is TGTGCCATCAGTGAGCGAGATGGTGGGGGGCCTGGTCTCGATGGCTACACCTTC. Translation: CAISERDGGGPGLDGYTF.

CDR3: CASSQQTPKGRGNTIYF. The CDR3, as DNA: TGTGCCAGCAGCCAGCAGACTCCAAAAGGGCGCGGAAACACCATATATTTT. The chain recombines TRBV14 with TRBJ1-3; D is undetermined. This CDR3 has 17 residues. Trimming removed 3 bases from V and 4 bases from J, with 19 bases in between. Germline CDR1 is SGHDN and CDR2 is FVKESK.

The V gene is TRBV6-5, the J gene TRBJ2-1, with 11 bases fitting TRBD2. V dropped 8 bases and J dropped 6; count of bases not matched to a gene: 6. Germline V CDR1 and CDR2: MNHEY, SVGAGI. The CDR3 consists of 14 residues. The CDR3 reads CASGRLAGINEQFF. CDR3 bases: TGTGCCAGCGGGCGACTAGCGGGGATCAATGAGCAGTTCTTC.

CDR3 residues: CASSENRQDSPLHF. In nucleotides, the CDR3 is TGTGCCAGCAGTGAAAACCGCCAGGATTCACCCCTCCACTTT. The gene calls are TRBV6-1 and TRBJ1-6; no firm D call. CDR3 length: 14 residues. The V and J ends lost 2 bases and 8 bases respectively, with 10 bases between them. Germline CDR1 is MNHNS and CDR2 is SASEGT.

The rearrangement uses TRBV2 and TRBJ1-1; D not resolved. The CDR3 is 16 residues long. The germline V gene encodes CDR1 SNHLY and CDR2 FYNNEI. V was trimmed by 4 bases and J by 6 bases, leaving 21 bases between them. The CDR3 protein is CASSVRSSRAGAEAFF. CDR3 DNA: TGTGCCAGCAGTGTCCGATCATCTCGAGCGGGCGCTGAAGCTTTCTTT.

CDR3 bases: TGTGCCAGCAGTGAAGTCTCGTTGGGAAGGCCCCCGGAGCAGGGTCGGCCCCTCCACTTT. This encodes CASSEVSLGRPPEQGRPLHF. V is TRBV6-1 and J is TRBJ1-6; D perhaps matches TRBD1 (5 bases). Germline V CDR1 and CDR2: MNHNS, SASEGT. Trimming removed 1 base from V and 13 bases from J, with 32 bases in between. The CDR3 runs to 20 residues.

This clone ranks as medium-sized (0.01 to 0.1%). The chain couples TRBV11-2 to TRBJ1-3; a weak D match, TRBD1 (5 bases). This CDR3 region has 15 residues. The germline V gene has CDR1 SGHAT and CDR2 FQNNGV. Trimming shortened V by 5 bases and J by 3 bases, and 14 bases separated the two germline ends. The CDR3 region has the DNA TGTGCCAGCAGCCCTGCGGGGGGAGGTGGAAACACCATATATTTT. This sequence encodes CASSPAGGGGNTIYF.